This note documents a single T cell receptor (beta chain) sequence. V lost 5 bases, J lost 6 bases, and 11 bases lay in between. Germline loops: CDR1 DFQATT, CDR2 SNEGSKA (reference sequence). There are 11 residues in the CDR3. This sample is drawn from a study of blood T cell repertoires in COVID-19. The overall study: The origin of the acute and convalescent COVID-19 samples was the United States, Italy and Spain. PBMCs, B-cell-depleted T cells, or T cells were the source of the cDNA or gDNA that made up the material.

TCRdb's table, derived via immunoSEQ multiplex PCR, lists solely in-frame clones and lacks some. This sample carries about 200,000 clones, nearly 90% of them seen once, and the ten largest clones take 20% to 25%. The specimen sequenced was peripheral blood. The clonotype was recovered from a man in his sixties with active or convalescent COVID-19. The V call is TRBV20-1, the J call TRBJ2-7; the D is unclear. In DNA form, the CDR3 reads TGCAGTGCTGGGCAGCAAATCGAGCAGTACTTC. This sequence encodes CSAGQQIEQYF.